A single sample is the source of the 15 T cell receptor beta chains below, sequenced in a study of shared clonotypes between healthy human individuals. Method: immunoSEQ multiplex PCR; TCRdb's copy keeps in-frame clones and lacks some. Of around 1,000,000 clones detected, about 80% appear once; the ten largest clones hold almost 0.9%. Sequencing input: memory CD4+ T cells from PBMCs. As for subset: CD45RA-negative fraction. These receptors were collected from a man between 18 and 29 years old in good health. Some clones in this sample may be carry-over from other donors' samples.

The CDR3 DNA is TGTGCCAGCAGTCCGACCCCAGAGACCCAGTACTTC. Its protein is CASSPTPETQYF. This rearrangement joins TRBV27 to TRBJ2-5; no definite D call. There are 12 residues in the CDR3. Germline CDR1 reads MNHEY; CDR2 reads SMNVEV (reference sequence). Between the trimmed V and J ends, which lost 5 bases and 4 bases, there was a span of 8 bases.

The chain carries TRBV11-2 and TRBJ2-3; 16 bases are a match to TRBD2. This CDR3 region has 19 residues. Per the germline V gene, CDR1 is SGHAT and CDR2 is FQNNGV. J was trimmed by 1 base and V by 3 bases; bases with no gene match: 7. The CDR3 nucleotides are TGTGCCAGCAGCTTCCGGGGACTAGCGGGAGGGCCACGCACAGATACGCAGTATTTT. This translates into CASSFRGLAGGPRTDTQYF.

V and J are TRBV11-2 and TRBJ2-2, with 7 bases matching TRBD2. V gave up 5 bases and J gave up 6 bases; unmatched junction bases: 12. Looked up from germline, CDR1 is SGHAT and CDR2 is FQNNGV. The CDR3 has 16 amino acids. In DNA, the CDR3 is TGTGCCAGCAGCCCCGGGAGACTAGCTAGGCCCGGGGAGCTGTTTTTT. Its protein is CASSPGRLARPGELFF.

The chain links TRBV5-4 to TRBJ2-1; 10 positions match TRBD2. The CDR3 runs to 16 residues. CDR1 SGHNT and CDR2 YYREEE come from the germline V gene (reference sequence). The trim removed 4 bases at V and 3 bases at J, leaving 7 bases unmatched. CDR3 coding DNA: TGTGCCAGCAGCACAATAGCGGGAGGCAACTACAATGAGCAGTTCTTC. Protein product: CASSTIAGGNYNEQFF.

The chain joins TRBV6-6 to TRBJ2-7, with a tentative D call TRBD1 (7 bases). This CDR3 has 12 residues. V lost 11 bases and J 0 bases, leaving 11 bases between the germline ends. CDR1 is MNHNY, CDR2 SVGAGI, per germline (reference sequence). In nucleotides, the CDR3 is TGTGCCGGAGGGACAGACTCCTACGAGCAGTACTTC. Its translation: CAGGTDSYEQYF.

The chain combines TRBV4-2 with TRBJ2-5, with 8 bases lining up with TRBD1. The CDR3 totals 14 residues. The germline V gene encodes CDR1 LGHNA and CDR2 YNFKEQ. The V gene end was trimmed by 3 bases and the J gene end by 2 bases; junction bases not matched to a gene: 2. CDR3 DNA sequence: TGTGCCAGCAGCCAGCGGGACAGGCAAGAGACCCAGTACTTC. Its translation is CASSQRDRQETQYF.

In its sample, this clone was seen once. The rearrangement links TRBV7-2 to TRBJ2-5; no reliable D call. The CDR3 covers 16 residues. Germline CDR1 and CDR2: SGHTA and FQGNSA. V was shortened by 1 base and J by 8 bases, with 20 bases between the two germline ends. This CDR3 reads CASSLGAGWYFGTQYF. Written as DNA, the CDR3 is TGTGCCAGCAGCTTAGGGGCAGGCTGGTATTTCGGTACCCAGTACTTC. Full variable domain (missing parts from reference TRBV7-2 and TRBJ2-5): GAGVSQSPSNKVTEKGKDVELRCDPISGHTALYWYRQSLGQGLEFLIYFQGNSAPDKSGLPSDRFSAERTGGSVSTLTIQRTQQEDSAVYLCASSLGAGWYFGTQYFGPGTRLLVL.

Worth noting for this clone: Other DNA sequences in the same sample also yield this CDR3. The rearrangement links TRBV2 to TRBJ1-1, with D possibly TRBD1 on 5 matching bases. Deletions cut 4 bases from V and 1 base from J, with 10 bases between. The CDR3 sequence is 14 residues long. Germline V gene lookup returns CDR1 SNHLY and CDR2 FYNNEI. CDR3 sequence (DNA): TGTGCCAGCAGTGGTTGGGGGGGGAACACTGAAGCTTTCTTT. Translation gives CASSGWGGNTEAFF.

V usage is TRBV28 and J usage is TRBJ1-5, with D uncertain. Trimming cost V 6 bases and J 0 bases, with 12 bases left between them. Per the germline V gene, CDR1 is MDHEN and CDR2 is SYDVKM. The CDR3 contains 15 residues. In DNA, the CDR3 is TGTGCCAGCAGGGGAACCCTTTATAGCAATCAGCCCCAGCATTTT. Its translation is CASRGTLYSNQPQHF.

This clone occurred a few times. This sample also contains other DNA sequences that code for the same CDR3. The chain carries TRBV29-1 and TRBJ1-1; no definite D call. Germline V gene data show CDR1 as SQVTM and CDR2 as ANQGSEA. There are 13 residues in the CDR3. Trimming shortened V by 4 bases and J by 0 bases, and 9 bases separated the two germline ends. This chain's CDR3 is CSVVTSMNTEAFF. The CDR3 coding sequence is TGCAGCGTTGTAACGAGCATGAACACTGAAGCTTTCTTT.

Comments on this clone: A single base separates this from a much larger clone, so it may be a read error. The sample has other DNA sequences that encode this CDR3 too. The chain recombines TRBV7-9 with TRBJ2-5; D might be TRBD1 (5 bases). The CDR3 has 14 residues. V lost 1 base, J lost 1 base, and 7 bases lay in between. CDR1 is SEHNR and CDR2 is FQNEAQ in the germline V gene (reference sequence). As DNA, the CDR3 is TGTGCCAGCAGCTTAGGACAGATCCAAGAGACCCAGTACTTC. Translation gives CASSLGQIQETQYF.

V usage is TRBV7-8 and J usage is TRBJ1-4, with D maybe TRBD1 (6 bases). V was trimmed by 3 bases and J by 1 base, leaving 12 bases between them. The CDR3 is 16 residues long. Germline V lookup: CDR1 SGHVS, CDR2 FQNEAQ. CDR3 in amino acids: CASSFLTGLTNEKLFF. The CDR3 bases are TGTGCCAGCAGCTTCTTAACAGGGTTAACTAATGAAAAACTGTTTTTT.

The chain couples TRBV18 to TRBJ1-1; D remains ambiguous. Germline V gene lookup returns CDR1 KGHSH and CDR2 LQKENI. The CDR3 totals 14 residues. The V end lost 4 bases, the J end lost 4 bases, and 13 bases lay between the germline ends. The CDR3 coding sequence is TGTGCCAGCTCACGGCAGGAGGGCGGCACTGAAGCTTTCTTT. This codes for CASSRQEGGTEAFF.

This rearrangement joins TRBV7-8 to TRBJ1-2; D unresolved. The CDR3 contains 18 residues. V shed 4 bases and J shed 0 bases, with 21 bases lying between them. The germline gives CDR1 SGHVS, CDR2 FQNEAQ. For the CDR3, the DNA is TGTGCCAGCAGCTCGATAAGGGCCAGAGTTAAGACTAACTATGGCTACACCTTC. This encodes CASSSIRARVKTNYGYTF.

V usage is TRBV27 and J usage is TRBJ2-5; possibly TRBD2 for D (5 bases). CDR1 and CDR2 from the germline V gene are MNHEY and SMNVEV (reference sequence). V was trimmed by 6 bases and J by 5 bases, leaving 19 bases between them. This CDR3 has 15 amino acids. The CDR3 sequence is CASRDLWGGGETQYF. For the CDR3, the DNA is TGTGCCAGCAGAGACCTTTGGGGTGGCGGGGAGACCCAGTACTTC.